This section outlines one TCR beta chain sequence together with its context. These data come from a study of blood T cell repertoires in COVID-19. As for the study in general: The United States, Italy and Spain provided the acute and convalescent COVID-19 samples. T cells, B-cell-depleted T cells, or PBMCs supplied cDNA or gDNA.

The CDR3 spans 13 residues. CDR1 is SQVTM and CDR2 is ANQGSEA in the germline V gene. V was trimmed by 3 bases and J by 6 bases, leaving 15 bases between them. As handled by the study authors: Cell counts per sample came from amplifying reference gene primers. Method: immunoSEQ multiplex PCR; TCRdb's copy keeps in-frame clones and lacks some. V, J and clone size derive from that table, while D and trimming were established from the DNA sequence. The sample contains roughly 200,000 clones, roughly 84% of which appear only once. The source is a woman of 80 years or more with acute or convalescent COVID-19. Sequencing was performed on peripheral blood. The chain couples TRBV29-1 to TRBJ2-7, with D possibly TRBD1 on 6 matching bases. The CDR3 bases are TGCAGCGTTGAGGTCTACAGGGAAGGCGAGCAGTACTTC. Its translation is CSVEVYREGEQYF.